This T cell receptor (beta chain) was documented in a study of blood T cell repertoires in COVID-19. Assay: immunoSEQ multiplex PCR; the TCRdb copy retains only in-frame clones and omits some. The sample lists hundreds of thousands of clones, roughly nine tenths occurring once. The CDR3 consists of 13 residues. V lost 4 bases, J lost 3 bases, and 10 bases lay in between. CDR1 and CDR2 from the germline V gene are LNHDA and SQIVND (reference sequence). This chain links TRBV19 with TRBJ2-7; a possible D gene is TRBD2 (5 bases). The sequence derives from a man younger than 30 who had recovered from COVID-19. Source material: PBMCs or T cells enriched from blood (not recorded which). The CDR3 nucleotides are TGTGCCAGTAGTAATGGGGAGAACTACGAGCAGTACTTC. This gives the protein CASSNGENYEQYF.